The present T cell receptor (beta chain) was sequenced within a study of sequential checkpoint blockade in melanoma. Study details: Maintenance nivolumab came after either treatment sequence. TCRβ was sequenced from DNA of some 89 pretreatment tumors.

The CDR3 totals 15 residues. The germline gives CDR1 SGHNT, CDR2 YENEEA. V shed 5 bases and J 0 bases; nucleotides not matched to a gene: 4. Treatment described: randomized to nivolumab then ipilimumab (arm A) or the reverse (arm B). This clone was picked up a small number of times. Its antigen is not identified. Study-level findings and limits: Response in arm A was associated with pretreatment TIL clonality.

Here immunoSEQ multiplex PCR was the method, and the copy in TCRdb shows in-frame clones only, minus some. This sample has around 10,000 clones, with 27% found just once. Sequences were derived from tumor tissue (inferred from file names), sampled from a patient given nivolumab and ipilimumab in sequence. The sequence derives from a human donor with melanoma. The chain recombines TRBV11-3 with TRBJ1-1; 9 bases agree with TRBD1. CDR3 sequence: CASSPQGALNTEAFF. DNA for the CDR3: TGTGCCAGCAGCCCACAGGGGGCCTTGAACACTGAAGCTTTCTTT.